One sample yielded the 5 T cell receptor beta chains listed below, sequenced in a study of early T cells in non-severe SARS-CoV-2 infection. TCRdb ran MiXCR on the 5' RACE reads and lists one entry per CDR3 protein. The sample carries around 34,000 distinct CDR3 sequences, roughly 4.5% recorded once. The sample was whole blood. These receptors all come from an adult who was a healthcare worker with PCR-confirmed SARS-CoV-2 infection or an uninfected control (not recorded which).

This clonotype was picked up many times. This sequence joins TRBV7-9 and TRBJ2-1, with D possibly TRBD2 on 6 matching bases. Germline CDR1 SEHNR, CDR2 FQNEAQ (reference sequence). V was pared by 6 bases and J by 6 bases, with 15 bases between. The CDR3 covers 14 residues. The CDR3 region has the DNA TGTGCCAGCAGATGGGGGGACGGATTCAATGAGCAGTTCTTC. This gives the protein CASRWGDGFNEQFF.

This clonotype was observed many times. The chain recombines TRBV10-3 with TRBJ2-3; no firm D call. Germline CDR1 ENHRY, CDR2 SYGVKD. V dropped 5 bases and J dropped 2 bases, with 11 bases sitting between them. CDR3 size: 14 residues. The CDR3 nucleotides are TGTGCCATCAGTCCCGGACCGAACACAGATACGCAGTATTTT. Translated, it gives CAISPGPNTDTQYF.

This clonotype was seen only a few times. The CDR3 reads CASSPLAGTYNEQFF. CDR3 sequence (DNA): TGCGCCAGCAGCCCGCTAGCGGGAACCTACAATGAGCAGTTCTTC. V usage is TRBV5-1 and J usage is TRBJ2-1; 9 positions match TRBD2. CDR3 length: 15 amino acids. Germline CDR1 reads SGHRS; CDR2 reads YFSETQ. V lost 4 bases to trimming and J lost 2 bases; unmatched junction nucleotides: 4. Full variable domain (rest looked up from reference TRBV5-1 and TRBJ2-1): KAGVTQTPRYLIKTRGQQVTLSCSPISGHRSVSWYQQTPGQGLQFLFEYFSETQRNKGNFPGRFSGRQFSNSRSEMNVSTLELGDSALYLCASSPLAGTYNEQFFGPGTRLTVL.

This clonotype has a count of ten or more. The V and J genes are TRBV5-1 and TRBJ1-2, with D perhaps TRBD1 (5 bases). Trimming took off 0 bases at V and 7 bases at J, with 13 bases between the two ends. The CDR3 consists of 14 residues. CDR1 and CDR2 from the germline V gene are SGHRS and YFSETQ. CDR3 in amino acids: CASSLDVTDSGYTF. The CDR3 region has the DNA TGCGCCAGCAGCTTGGACGTGACAGACTCTGGCTACACCTTC.

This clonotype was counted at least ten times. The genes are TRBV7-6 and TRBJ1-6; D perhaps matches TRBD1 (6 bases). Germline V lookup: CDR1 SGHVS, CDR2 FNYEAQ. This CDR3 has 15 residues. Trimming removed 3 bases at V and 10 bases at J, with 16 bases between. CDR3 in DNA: TGTGCCAGCAGCTTGGAGGGCAGGGGAGGGTCACCCCTCCACTTT. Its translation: CASSLEGRGGSPLHF.